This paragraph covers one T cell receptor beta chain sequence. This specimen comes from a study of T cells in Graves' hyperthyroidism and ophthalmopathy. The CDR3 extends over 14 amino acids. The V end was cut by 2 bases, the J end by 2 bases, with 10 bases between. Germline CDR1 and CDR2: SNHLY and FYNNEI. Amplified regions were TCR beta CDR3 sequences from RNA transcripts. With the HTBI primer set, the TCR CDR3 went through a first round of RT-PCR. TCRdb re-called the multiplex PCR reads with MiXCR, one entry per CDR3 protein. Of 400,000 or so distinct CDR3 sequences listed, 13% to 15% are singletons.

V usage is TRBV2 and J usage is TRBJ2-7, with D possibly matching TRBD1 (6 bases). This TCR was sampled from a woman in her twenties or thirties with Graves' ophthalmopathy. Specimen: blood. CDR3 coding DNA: TGTGCCAGCAGTGAACAGGGGTCAGCCTACGAGCAGTACTTC. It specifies CASSEQGSAYEQYF.